Each of the 22 T cell receptor beta chains below was sequenced from the same sample in a study of blood T cell repertoires in COVID-19 (dated by TCRdb to 2020 to 2021). The library relied on the immunoSEQ multiplex PCR assay. TCRdb's version of the immuneACCESS table is confined to in-frame rearrangements and falls short of the full clone set. An unresolved V gene accounts for under half of the shortfall where checked; the remainder is of unknown origin. The sample contains about 200,000 clones, 88% of them found a single time. About 6.3% of the sample comes from the top ten. The specimen was peripheral blood. The receptors derive from a man between 35 and 55 years old with active or convalescent COVID-19.

The V and J genes are TRBV2 and TRBJ2-2; TRBD2 aligns across 11 bases. The V segment lost 4 bases and the J segment 6 bases; nucleotides outside the gene matches: 4. The V gene's germline CDR1 is SNHLY and CDR2 FYNNEI. The CDR3 extends over 15 amino acids. CDR3 bases: TGTGCCAGCAGTGCCCTAGCGGGGGGCTCCGGGGAGCTGTTTTTT. Translating gives CASSALAGGSGELFF.

The chain recombines TRBV7-2 with TRBJ2-7, with D uncertain. This CDR3 has 12 residues. The V and J ends lost 1 base and 3 bases respectively, with 4 bases between them. Germline V gene lookup returns CDR1 SGHTA and CDR2 FQGNSA. CDR3 in amino acids: CASSLVSYEQYF. The CDR3, as DNA: TGTGCCAGCAGCTTAGTTAGCTACGAGCAGTACTTC.

The chain couples TRBV28 to TRBJ2-1; D is unresolved. The germline V and J ends were trimmed by 5 bases and 8 bases, with 10 bases remaining between them. Germline CDR1 reads MDHEN; CDR2 reads SYDVKM. The CDR3 is 12 amino acids. The CDR3 DNA sequence: TGTGCCAGCAGTGGAGTTCGCGATGAGCAGTTCTTC. Translating gives CASSGVRDEQFF.

The chain has TRBV11-3 and TRBJ2-2, with 7 bases fitting TRBD2. Germline CDR1 reads SGHNT; CDR2 reads YENEEA. Unmatched junction bases numbered 5, after V lost 5 bases and J lost 5 bases. The CDR3 is 14 residues long. The CDR3 DNA reads as TGTGCCAGCAGCCCGCGGGGGTTTACCGGGGAGCTGTTTTTT. Encoded protein: CASSPRGFTGELFF.

The rearrangement joins TRBV5-1 to TRBJ1-1; unclear D gene. In germline, CDR1 is SGHRS, CDR2 YFSETQ. The ends were cut back, 1 base at V and 0 bases at J, with 7 bases in the middle. CDR3 length equals 14 residues. CDR3 residues: CASSLTALNTEAFF. CDR3 coding DNA: TGCGCCAGCAGCTTGACAGCCTTGAACACTGAAGCTTTCTTT.

The rearrangement uses TRBV9 and TRBJ2-5; D is uncertain. V was clipped by 4 bases and J by 1 base, with 11 bases between them. The CDR3 covers 14 residues. Germline CDR1 is SGDLS and CDR2 is YYNGEE. CDR3 bases: TGTGCCAGCAGCCCCACTTCATTCCAAGAGACCCAGTACTTC. As protein: CASSPTSFQETQYF.

V usage is TRBV24-1 and J usage is TRBJ1-5; 8 bases map to TRBD1. The CDR3 loop spans 17 amino acids. Germline CDR1 KGHDR, CDR2 SFDVKD. Trimming removed 4 bases from V and 3 bases from J; junction bases left unmatched: 10. The CDR3 nucleotides are TGTGCCACCAGTGAGTCTCGGACAGGGAGGGACAATCAGCCCCAGCATTTT. Amino acid sequence: CATSESRTGRDNQPQHF.

The rearrangement joins TRBV10-3 to TRBJ2-1; perhaps TRBD2 as D (6 bases). The length of the CDR3 is 16 residues. V was shortened by 0 bases and J by 6 bases, with 15 bases between the two germline ends. The V gene's germline CDR1 is ENHRY and CDR2 SYGVKD. The CDR3 nucleotides are TGTGCCATCAGTGAGTCACGACCGGGAGTGGGCAATGAGCAGTTCTTC. Translated: CAISESRPGVGNEQFF.

The gene calls are TRBV18 and TRBJ1-1; no clear D. CDR3 length: 14 amino acids. Germline V gives CDR1 KGHSH, CDR2 LQKENI. Trimming removed 5 bases from V and 6 bases from J, with 16 bases in between. The CDR3 loop reads CASSTTVGTAEAFF. The DNA of the CDR3 is TGTGCCAGCTCAACGACTGTGGGTACCGCTGAAGCTTTCTTT.

The V call is TRBV9, the J call TRBJ1-1; D unclear. Germline V gene sequence: CDR1 SGDLS, CDR2 YYNGEE. Trimming pared 0 bases from V and 9 bases from J, leaving 12 bases between. This CDR3 has 13 residues. CDR3 nucleotides: TGTGCCAGCAGCGTAGAGGGAGGCAATCAAGCTTTCTTT. This sequence encodes CASSVEGGNQAFF.

The chain links TRBV11-3 to TRBJ1-2, with TRBD1 as a possible D gene (6 bases). Germline CDR1 and CDR2: SGHNT and YENEEA. The CDR3 is made up of 11 amino acids. Trimming pared 10 bases from V and 6 bases from J, leaving 12 bases between. The CDR3 DNA sequence: TGTGCCACGCGGGGGCTGGATGGCTACACCTTC. It encodes CATRGLDGYTF.

CDR3 region: CASSSAGLGNTIYF. CDR3 DNA: TGTGCCAGTAGTAGCGCAGGGCTTGGAAACACCATATATTTT. The J gene is TRBJ1-3, the V gene TRBV19, with a possible D match to TRBD1 (5 bases). V shed 4 bases and J shed 3 bases, with 10 bases lying between them. Germline CDR1 is LNHDA and CDR2 is SQIVND (reference sequence). The CDR3 extends over 14 amino acids. The complete variable domain, with remaining parts taken from reference TRBV19 and TRBJ1-3, reads DGGITQSPKYLFRKEGQNVTLSCEQNLNHDAMYWYRQDPGQGLRLIYYSQIVNDFQKGDIAEGYSVSREKKESFPLTVTSAQKNPTAFYLCASSSAGLGNTIYFGEGSWLTVV.

This clone was seen only a few times. The chain joins TRBV28 to TRBJ1-5; 10 nucleotides line up with TRBD1. Germline CDR1 is MDHEN and CDR2 is SYDVKM. J lost 5 bases, V lost 6 bases, and 4 bases had no gene match. CDR3 length equals 14 residues. CDR3 coding DNA: TGTGCCAGCAGCCTGACAGGGGGCTATCAGCCCCAGCATTTT. Amino acid sequence: CASSLTGGYQPQHF. The entire variable domain, with the rest obtained from reference TRBV28 and TRBJ1-5, is as follows: DVKVTQSSRYLVKRTGEKVFLECVQDMDHENMFWYRQDPGLGLRLIYFSYDVKMKEKGDIPEGYSVSREKKERFSLILESASTNQTSMYLCASSLTGGYQPQHFGDGTRLSIL.

The rearrangement joins TRBV6-6 to TRBJ2-2; 8 nucleotides match TRBD1. Germline loops: CDR1 MNHNY, CDR2 SVGAGI (reference sequence). V lost 0 bases, J lost 2 bases, and 2 bases stayed unmatched. This CDR3 has 16 residues. CDR3 in amino acids: CASSYSGQGNTGELFF. The CDR3 DNA sequence: TGTGCCAGCAGTTACTCTGGACAGGGAAACACCGGGGAGCTGTTTTTT.

The V and J genes are TRBV6-6 and TRBJ1-1; the D gene is possibly TRBD1 (5 bases). V lost 11 bases and J lost 5, with 21 bases in between. The V gene's germline CDR1 is MNHNY and CDR2 SVGAGI (reference sequence). The length of the CDR3 is 14 residues. The chain's CDR3 is CAGRNEGFRTEAFF. The CDR3 DNA sequence: TGTGCCGGGAGGAATGAGGGGTTTCGAACTGAAGCTTTCTTT.

This clone has more than one count but fewer than ten. The chain employs TRBV11-2 and TRBJ1-2; the match to TRBD1 covers 7 bases. V was clipped by 3 bases and J by 5 bases; unmatched bases: 6. CDR1 and CDR2 from the germline V gene are SGHAT and FQNNGV. CDR3 size: 14 residues. DNA of the CDR3: TGTGCCAGCAGCTTCCCGGGACAGCCTTATGGCTACACCTTC. Translation: CASSFPGQPYGYTF. The full variable domain, in which reference TRBV11-2 and TRBJ1-2 provide the parts outside the CDR3, is EAGVAQSPRYKIIEKRQSVAFWCNPISGHATLYWYQQILGQGPKLLIQFQNNGVVDDSQLPKDRFSAERLKGVDSTLKIQPAKLEDSAVYLCASSFPGQPYGYTFGSGTRLTVV.

J is TRBJ2-3 and V is TRBV9, with D perhaps TRBD1 (5 bases). CDR3 length: 15 residues. Trimming shortened V by 0 bases and J by 3 bases, and 11 bases separated the two germline ends. Germline assignment: CDR1 SGDLS and CDR2 YYNGEE. CDR3 DNA: TGTGCCAGCAGCGTAGTAGGGGAATGGACAGATACGCAGTATTTT. Residues: CASSVVGEWTDTQYF.

V usage is TRBV19 and J usage is TRBJ2-5; no definite D call. In germline, CDR1 is LNHDA, CDR2 SQIVND (reference sequence). The CDR3 totals 14 residues. The V end lost 1 base, the J end lost 2 bases, and 8 bases lay between the germline ends. The CDR3 here is CASSIGPTQETQYF. As DNA, the CDR3 is TGTGCCAGTAGTATAGGACCGACTCAAGAGACCCAGTACTTC.

The V and J genes are TRBV19 and TRBJ2-1, with 8 bases matching TRBD1. Germline CDR1 is LNHDA and CDR2 is SQIVND (reference sequence). The CDR3 is 15 residues long. V was pared by 5 bases and J by 5 bases, with 8 bases of the junction left unmatched. Here the CDR3 reads CASSLQGQGNNEQFF. In DNA form, the CDR3 reads TGTGCCAGTAGTCTGCAAGGACAGGGAAACAATGAGCAGTTCTTC.

This clone was seen a handful of times. This chain connects TRBV5-5 to TRBJ1-4; D is undetermined. The V and J ends lost 4 bases and 6 bases respectively, with 13 bases between them. The CDR3 sequence is 14 residues long. Germline CDR1 reads SGHKS; CDR2 reads YYEKEE (reference sequence). The CDR3 coding sequence is TGTGCCAGCAGCCTGGAGATCTATGATGAAAAACTGTTTTTT. The encoded protein is CASSLEIYDEKLFF.

In this sample, this clone turned up a few times. The chain carries TRBV5-6 and TRBJ1-4, with unresolved D. The V end lost 6 bases, the J end lost 8 bases, and 11 bases lay between the germline ends. This CDR3 region has 12 residues. Germline loops: CDR1 SGHDT, CDR2 YYEEEE. Here the CDR3 reads CASTRNREKLFF. Written as DNA, the CDR3 is TGTGCCAGCACCCGGAACAGAGAAAAACTGTTTTTT.

The rearrangement uses TRBV2 and TRBJ2-4, with D possibly matching TRBD2 (6 bases). This CDR3 has 16 amino acids. Trimming took off 5 bases at V and 0 bases at J, with 14 bases between the two ends. Germline assignment: CDR1 SNHLY and CDR2 FYNNEI. The CDR3 DNA sequence: TGTGCCAGCAGTTTGGAGAGACTAGTAGCCAAAAACATTCAGTACTTC. Amino acids: CASSLERLVAKNIQYF.